This T cell receptor (beta chain) was sequenced for a study of beta chain features in type 1 diabetes. On the study more broadly: Across the samples, 90 million to 120 million sorted cells were examined in total. Study-wide results and caveats: Moderately but significantly shorter TCRB CDR3s were found in Type 1 diabetes patients in all four CD4+ subsets. Naive, central memory and Treg TCRB repertoires seemed to resemble each other more closely in patients than they did in healthy donors. High TCR expression in some cells could lead to their over-representation in cDNA sequencing.

Concerning this clone: Its antigen is not known.

Each of the CD4+ naive, central memory, regulatory and stem cell-like memory populations was sorted via CD45RO/CCR7/CD25/CD127/CD95/CD27. The V end was cut by 0 bases, the J end by 4 bases, with 13 bases between. The CDR3 length is 16 residues. Germline CDR1 reads MNHEY; CDR2 reads SVGAGI. Expressed TCRB transcripts were sequenced because the entire RNA isolate underwent reverse transcription. The method was immunoSEQ multiplex PCR; TCRdb's version includes in-frame clones alone and lacks a portion of them. Among about 240,000 clones listed, approximately 15% were seen once. The source is a man younger than 40 with type 1 diabetes. This chain joins TRBV6-5 and TRBJ2-1; D may be TRBD1 (6 bases). The source material was naive CD4+ T cells from blood. CDR3: CASSYSGDNVYNEQFF. The CDR3 DNA is TGTGCCAGCAGTTACTCGGGGGACAACGTTTACAATGAGCAGTTCTTC.